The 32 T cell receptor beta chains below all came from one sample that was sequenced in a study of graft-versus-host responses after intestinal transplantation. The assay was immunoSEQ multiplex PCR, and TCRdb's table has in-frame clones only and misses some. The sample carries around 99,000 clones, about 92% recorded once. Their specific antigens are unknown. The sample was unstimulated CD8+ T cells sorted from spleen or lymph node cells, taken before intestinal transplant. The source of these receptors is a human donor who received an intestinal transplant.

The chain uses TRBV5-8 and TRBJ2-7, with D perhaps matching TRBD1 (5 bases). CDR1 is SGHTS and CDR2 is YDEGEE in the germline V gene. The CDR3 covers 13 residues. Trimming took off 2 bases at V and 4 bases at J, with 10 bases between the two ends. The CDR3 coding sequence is TGTGCCAGCAGCTTAACCGACAGTTACGAGCAGTACTTC. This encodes CASSLTDSYEQYF.

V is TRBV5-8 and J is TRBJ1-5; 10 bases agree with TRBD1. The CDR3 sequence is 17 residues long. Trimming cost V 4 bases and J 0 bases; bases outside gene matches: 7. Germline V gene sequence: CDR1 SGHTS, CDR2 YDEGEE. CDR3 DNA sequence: TGTGCCAGCAGCCCCGGGACAGGGGCCCCTAGCAATCAGCCCCAGCATTTT. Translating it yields CASSPGTGAPSNQPQHF.

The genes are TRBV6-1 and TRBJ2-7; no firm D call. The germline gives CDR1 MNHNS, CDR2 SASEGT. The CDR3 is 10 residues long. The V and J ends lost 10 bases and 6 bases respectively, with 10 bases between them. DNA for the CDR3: TGTGCCACAGAAGACTCCGAGCAGTACTTC. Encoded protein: CATEDSEQYF.

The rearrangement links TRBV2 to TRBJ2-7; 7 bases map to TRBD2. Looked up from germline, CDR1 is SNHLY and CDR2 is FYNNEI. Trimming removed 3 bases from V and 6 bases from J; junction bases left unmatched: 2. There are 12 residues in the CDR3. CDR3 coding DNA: TGTGCCAGCAGTGATCGGGAGGCCGAGCAGTACTTC. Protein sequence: CASSDREAEQYF.

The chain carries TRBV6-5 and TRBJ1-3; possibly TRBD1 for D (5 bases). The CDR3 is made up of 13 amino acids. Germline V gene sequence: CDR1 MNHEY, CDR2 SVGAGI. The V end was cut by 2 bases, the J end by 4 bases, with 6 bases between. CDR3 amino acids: CASSYAGGNTIYF. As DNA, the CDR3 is TGTGCCAGCAGTTACGCAGGGGGAAACACCATATATTTT.

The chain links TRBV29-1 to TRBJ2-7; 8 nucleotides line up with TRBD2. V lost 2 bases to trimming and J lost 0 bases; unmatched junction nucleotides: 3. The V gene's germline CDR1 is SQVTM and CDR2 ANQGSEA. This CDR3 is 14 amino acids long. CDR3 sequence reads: CSVESGTSSYEQYF. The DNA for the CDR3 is TGCAGCGTTGAATCCGGGACTAGCTCCTACGAGCAGTACTTC.

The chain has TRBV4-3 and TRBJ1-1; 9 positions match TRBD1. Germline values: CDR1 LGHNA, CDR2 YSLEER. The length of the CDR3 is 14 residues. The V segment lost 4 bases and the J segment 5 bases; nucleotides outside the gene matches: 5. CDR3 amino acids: CASSPGTGSTEAFF. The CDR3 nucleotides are TGCGCCAGCAGCCCTGGGACAGGGTCTACTGAAGCTTTCTTT.

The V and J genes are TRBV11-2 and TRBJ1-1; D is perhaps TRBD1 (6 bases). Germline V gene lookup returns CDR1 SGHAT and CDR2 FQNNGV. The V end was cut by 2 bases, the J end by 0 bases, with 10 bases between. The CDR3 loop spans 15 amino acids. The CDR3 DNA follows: TGTGCCAGCAGCTTAAGTACAGGGATGAACACTGAAGCTTTCTTT. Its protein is CASSLSTGMNTEAFF.

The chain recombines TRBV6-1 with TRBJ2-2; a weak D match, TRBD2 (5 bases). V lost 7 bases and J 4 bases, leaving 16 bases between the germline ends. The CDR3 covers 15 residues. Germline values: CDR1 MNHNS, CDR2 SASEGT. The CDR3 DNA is TGTGCCAGCAAAAAATATCCGGGAAGCACCGGGGAGCTGTTTTTT. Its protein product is CASKKYPGSTGELFF.

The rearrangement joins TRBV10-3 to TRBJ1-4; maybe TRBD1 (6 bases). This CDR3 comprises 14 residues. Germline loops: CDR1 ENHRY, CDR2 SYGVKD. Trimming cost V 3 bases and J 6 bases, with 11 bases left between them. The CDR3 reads CAISDWAGDEKLFF. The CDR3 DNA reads TGTGCCATCAGTGATTGGGCAGGGGATGAAAAACTGTTTTTT.

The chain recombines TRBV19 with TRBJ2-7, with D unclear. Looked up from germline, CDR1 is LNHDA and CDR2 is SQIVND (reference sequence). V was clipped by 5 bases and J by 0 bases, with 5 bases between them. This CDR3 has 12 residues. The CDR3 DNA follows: TGTGCCAGTAGTGATAGCTCCTACGAGCAGTACTTC. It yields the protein CASSDSSYEQYF.

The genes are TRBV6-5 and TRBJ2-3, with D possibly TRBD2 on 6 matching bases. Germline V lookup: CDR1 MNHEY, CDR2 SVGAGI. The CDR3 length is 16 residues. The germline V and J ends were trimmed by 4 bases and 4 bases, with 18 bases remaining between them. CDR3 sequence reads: CASSSLSGPRADTQYF. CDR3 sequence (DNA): TGTGCCAGCAGTTCCCTTAGCGGCCCCCGGGCAGATACGCAGTATTTT.

In DNA, the CDR3 is TGTGCCAGCAGTTACGATGATACAGGGGAAAGAGGCTACACCTTC. It specifies CASSYDDTGERGYTF. The chain links TRBV11-3 to TRBJ1-2; TRBD1 matches at 7 bases. The V and J ends lost 6 bases and 8 bases, in that order; junction bases with no gene match: 15. There are 15 residues in the CDR3. Per germline, CDR1 SGHNT and CDR2 YENEEA.

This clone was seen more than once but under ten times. Here the CDR3 reads CASSSTGQGFKSEKLFF. The CDR3 DNA sequence: TGTGCCAGCAGTTCAACGGGACAGGGTTTCAAGAGTGAAAAACTGTTTTTT. V is TRBV27 and J is TRBJ1-4, with TRBD1 matching 9 bases. The CDR3 contains 17 residues. V shed 4 bases and J 7 bases; nucleotides not matched to a gene: 13. Germline CDR1 MNHEY, CDR2 SMNVEV (reference sequence).

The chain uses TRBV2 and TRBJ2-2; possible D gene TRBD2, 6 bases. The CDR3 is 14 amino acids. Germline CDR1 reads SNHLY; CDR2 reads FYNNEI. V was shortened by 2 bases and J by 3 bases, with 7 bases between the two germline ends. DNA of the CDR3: TGTGCCAGCAGTGAATGGGGGGACACCGGGGAGCTGTTTTTT. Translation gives CASSEWGDTGELFF.

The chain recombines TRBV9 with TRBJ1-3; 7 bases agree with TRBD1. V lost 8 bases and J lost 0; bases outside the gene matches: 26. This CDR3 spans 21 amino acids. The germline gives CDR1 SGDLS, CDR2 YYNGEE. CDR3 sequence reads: CARRAPTGEDSRRSSGNTIYF. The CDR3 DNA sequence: TGTGCCAGACGGGCCCCAACAGGGGAGGACAGCCGTAGGAGCTCTGGAAACACCATATATTTT.

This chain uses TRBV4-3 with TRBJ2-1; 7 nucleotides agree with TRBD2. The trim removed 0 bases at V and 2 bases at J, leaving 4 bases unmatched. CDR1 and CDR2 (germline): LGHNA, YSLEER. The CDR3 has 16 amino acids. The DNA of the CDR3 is TGCGCCAGCAGCCAAGATGAACGGGGGGCCTACAATGAGCAGTTCTTC. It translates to CASSQDERGAYNEQFF.

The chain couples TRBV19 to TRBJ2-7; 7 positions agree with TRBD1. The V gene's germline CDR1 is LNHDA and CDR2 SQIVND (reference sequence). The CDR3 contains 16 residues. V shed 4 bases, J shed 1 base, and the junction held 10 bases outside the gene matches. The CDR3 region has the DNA TGTGCCAGTAGTACGTTGCCGGGGACAGAGTCCTACGAGCAGTACTTC. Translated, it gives CASSTLPGTESYEQYF.

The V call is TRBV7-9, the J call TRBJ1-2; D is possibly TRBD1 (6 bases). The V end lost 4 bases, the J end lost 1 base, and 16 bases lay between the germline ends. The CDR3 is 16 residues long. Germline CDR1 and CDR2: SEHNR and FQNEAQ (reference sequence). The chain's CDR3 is CASSSSPGTLNYGYTF. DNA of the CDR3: TGTGCCAGCAGCTCCTCACCCGGGACACTTAACTATGGCTACACCTTC.

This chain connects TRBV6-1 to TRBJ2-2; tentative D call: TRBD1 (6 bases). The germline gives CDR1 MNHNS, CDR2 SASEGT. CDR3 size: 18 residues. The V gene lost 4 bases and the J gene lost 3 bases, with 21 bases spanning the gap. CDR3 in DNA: TGTGCCAGCAGTGCCACCCCAAATTGGGGGCGGGACACCGGGGAGCTGTTTTTT. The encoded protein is CASSATPNWGRDTGELFF.

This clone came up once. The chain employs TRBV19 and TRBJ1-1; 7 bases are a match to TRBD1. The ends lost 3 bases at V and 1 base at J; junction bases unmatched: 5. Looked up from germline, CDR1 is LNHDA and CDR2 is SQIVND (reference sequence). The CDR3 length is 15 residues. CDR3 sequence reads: CASSMRTGWNTEAFF. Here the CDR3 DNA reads TGTGCCAGTAGTATGCGGACAGGTTGGAACACTGAAGCTTTCTTT.

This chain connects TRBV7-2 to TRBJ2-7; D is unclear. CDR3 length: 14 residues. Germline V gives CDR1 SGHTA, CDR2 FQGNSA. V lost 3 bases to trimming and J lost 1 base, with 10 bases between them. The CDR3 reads CASSFVPGSYEQYF. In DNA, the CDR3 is TGTGCCAGCAGCTTTGTTCCAGGATCCTACGAGCAGTACTTC. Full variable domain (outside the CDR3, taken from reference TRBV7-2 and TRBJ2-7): GAGVSQSPSNKVTEKGKDVELRCDPISGHTALYWYRQSLGQGLEFLIYFQGNSAPDKSGLPSDRFSAERTGGSVSTLTIQRTQQEDSAVYLCASSFVPGSYEQYFGPGTRLTVT.

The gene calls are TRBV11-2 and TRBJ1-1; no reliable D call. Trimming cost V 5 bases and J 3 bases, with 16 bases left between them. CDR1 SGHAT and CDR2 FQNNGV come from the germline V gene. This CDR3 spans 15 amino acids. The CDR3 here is CASSPLFERDTEAFF. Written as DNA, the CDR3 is TGTGCCAGCAGCCCTCTATTCGAGAGGGACACTGAAGCTTTCTTT.

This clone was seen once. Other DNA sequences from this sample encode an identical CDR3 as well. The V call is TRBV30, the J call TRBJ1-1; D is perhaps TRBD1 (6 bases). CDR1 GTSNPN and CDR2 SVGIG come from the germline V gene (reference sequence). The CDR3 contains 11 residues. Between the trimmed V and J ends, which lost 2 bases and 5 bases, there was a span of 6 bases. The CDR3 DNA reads TGTGCCTGGAGTCAGGGGACTGAAGCTTTCTTT. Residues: CAWSQGTEAFF.

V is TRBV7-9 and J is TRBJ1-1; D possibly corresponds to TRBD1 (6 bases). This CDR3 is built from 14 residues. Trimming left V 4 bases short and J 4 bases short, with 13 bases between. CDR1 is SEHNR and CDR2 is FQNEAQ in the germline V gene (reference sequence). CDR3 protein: CASSYPGQGTEAFF. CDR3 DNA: TGTGCCAGCAGCTACCCGGGACAAGGCACTGAAGCTTTCTTT.

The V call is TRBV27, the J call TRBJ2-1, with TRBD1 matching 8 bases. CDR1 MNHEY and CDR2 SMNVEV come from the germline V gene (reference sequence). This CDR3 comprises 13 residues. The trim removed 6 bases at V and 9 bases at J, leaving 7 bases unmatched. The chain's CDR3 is CASSSTTGVEQFF. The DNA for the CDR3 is TGTGCCAGCAGCTCTACGACAGGGGTTGAGCAGTTCTTC.

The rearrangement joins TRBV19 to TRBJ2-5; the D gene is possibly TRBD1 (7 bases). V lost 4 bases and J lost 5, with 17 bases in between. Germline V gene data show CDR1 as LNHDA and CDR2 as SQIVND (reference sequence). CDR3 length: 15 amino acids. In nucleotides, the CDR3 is TGTGCCAGTAGTACCCTCAGGGGGGATTTGGAGACCCAGTACTTC. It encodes CASSTLRGDLETQYF.

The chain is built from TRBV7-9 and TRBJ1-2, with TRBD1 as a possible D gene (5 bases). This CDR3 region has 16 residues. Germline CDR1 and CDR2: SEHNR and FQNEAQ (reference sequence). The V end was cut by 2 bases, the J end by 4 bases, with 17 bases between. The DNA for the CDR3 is TGTGCCAGCAGCTTATCCGCCGTCGGGGGTAGCTATGGCTACACCTTC. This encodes CASSLSAVGGSYGYTF.

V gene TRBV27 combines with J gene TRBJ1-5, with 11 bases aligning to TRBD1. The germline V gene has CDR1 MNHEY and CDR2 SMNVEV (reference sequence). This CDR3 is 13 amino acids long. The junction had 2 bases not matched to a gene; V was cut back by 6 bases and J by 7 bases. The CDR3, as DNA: TGTGCCAGCAGCTGGACAGGGGGCCAGCCCCAGCATTTT. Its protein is CASSWTGGQPQHF.

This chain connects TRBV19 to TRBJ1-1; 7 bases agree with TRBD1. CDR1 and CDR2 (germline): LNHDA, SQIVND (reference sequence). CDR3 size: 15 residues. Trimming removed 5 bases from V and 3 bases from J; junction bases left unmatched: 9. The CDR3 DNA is TGTGCCAGTAGTTCTACACTCAGGGGGTACACTGAAGCTTTCTTT. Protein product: CASSSTLRGYTEAFF.

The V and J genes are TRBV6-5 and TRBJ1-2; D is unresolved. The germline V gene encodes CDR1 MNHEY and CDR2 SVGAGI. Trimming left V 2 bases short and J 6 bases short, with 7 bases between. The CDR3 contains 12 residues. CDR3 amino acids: CASSYEGNGYTF. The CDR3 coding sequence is TGTGCCAGCAGTTACGAGGGTAATGGCTACACCTTC.

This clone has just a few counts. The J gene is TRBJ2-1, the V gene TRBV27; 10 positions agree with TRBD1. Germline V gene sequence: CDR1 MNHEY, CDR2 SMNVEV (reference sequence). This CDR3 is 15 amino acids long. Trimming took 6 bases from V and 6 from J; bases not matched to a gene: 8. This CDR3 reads CASSWGQGTSNEQFF. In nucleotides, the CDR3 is TGTGCCAGCAGCTGGGGACAGGGGACGTCCAATGAGCAGTTCTTC.